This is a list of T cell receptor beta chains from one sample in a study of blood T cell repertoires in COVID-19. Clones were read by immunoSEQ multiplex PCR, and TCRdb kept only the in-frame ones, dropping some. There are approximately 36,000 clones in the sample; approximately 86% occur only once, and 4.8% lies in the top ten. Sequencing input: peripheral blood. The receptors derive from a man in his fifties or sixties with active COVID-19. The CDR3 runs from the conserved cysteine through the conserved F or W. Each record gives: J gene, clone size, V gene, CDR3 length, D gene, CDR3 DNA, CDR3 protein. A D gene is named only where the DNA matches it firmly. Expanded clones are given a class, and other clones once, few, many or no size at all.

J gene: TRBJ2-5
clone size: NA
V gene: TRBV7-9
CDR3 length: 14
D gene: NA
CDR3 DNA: TGTGCCAGCAGCTTAGCGGCCGGGGTCGAGACCCAGTACTTC
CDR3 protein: CASSLAAGVETQYF

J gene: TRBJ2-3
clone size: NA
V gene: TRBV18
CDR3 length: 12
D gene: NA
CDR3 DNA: TGTGCCAGCTCACCACTCGCAGATACGCAGTATTTT
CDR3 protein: CASSPLADTQYF

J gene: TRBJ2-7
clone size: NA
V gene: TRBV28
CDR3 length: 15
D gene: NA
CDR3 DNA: TGTGCCAGCAGTCTCCCTGCCGGGGGTCTCTACGAGCAGTACTTC
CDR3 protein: CASSLPAGGLYEQYF

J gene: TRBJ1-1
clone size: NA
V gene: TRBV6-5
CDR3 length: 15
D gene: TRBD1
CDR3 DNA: TGTGCCAGCAGTACCATCGCAGGGGGCTACACTGAAGCTTTCTTT
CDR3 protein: CASSTIAGGYTEAFF

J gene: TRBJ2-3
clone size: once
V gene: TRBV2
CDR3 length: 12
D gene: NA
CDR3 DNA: TGTGCCAGCAGAGGGGAAGTGGATACGCAGTATTTT
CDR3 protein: CASRGEVDTQYF

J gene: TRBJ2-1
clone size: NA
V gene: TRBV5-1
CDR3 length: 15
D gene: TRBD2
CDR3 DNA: TGCGCCAGCAGCTCCGGGACTAGCGGTGGCAATGAGCAGTTCTTC
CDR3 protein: CASSSGTSGGNEQFF

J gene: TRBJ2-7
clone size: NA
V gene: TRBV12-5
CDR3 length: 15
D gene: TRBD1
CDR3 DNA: TGTGCTAGGAGAAATTGCGGGACAGGTATACACGAGCAGTACTTC
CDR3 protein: CARRNCGTGIHEQYF

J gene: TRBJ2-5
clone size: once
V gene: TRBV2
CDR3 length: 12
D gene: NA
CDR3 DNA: TGTGCCAGCGATACCCCTGGCGGGACCCAGTACTTC
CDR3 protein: CASDTPGGTQYF

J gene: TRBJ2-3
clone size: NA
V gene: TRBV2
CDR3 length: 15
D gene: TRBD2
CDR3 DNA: TGTGCCAGCAAACGACTAGCGGGGGGGGTAGATACGCAGTATTTT
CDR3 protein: CASKRLAGGVDTQYF

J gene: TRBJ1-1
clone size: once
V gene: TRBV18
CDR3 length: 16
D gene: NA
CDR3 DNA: TGTGCCAGCTCACCAAACTCGGGAGGGGCGAGTCTTGAAGCTTTCTTT
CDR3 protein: CASSPNSGGASLEAFF

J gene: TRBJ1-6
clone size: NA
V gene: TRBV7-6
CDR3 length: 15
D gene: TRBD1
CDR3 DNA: TGTGCCAGCAGCCCAGGGACAGGGCTTTCTTCACCCCTCCACTTT
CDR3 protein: CASSPGTGLSSPLHF

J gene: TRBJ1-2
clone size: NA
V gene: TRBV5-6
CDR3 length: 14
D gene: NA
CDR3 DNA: TGTGCCAGCAGCCAGTTGACAGAAATCTATGGCTACACCTTC
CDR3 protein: CASSQLTEIYGYTF

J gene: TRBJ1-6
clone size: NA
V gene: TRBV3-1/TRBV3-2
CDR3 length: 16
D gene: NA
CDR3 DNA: TGTGCCAGCAGCCAAGAAGGGGCAGGGGTTAATTCACCCCTCCACTTT
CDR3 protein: CASSQEGAGVNSPLHF

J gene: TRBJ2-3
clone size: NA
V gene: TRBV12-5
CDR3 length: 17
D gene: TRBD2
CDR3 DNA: TGTGCTAGTGGTTTGGCTTTACTAGCGGGGGGTGACATGGCGCAGTATTTT
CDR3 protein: CASGLALLAGGDMAQYF

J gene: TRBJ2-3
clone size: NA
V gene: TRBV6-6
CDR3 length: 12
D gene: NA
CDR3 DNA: TGTGCCAGCATGACTCCCCCGGATACGCAGTATTTT
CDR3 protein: CASMTPPDTQYF

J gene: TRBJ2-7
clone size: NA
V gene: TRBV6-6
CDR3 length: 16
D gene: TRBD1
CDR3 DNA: TGTGCCAGCAAGGACAGGGATGGGGGTTACTCCTACGAGCAGTACTTC
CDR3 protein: CASKDRDGGYSYEQYF

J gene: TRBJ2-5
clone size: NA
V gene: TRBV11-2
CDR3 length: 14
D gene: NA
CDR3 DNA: TGTGCCAGCAGCTTAGGCGTCTCGCCGGAGACCCAGTACTTC
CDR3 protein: CASSLGVSPETQYF

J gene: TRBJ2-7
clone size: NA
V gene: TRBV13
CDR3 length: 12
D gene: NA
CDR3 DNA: TGTGCCAGCAGCTTAGCCGACAGAGAGCAGTACTTC
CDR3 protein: CASSLADREQYF

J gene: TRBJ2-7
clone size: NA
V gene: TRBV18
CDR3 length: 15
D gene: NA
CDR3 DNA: TGTGCCAGCTCACCTTTCACTGAAAGCTCCTACGAGCAGTACTTC
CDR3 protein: CASSPFTESSYEQYF

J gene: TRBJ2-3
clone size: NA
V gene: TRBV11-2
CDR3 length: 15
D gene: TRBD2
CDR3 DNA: TGTGCCAGCAGCTGGGAGCGGGGGGACACAGATACGCAGTATTTT
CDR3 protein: CASSWERGDTDTQYF

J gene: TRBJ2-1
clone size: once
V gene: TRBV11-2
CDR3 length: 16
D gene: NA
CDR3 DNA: TGTGCCAGCAGCCCCTTGACTGGAGAATCCTACAATGAGCAGTTCTTC
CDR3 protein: CASSPLTGESYNEQFF

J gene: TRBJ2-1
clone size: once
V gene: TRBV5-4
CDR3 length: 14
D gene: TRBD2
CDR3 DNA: TGTGCCAGCAGCTTACTAGCGGGGGCGGGTGAGCAGTTCTTC
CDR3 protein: CASSLLAGAGEQFF

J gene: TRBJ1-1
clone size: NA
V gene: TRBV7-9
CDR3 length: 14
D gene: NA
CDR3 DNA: TGTGCCAGCAGCTTAGCGGGGGGGCCCACTGAAGCTTTCTTT
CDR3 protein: CASSLAGGPTEAFF

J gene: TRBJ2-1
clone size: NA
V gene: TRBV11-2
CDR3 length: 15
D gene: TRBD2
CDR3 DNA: TGTGCCAGCAGCACCCGGACTAGCGGGGGCCATGAGCAGTTCTTC
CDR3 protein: CASSTRTSGGHEQFF

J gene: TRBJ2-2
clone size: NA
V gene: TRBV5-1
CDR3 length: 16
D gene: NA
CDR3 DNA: TGCGCCAGCAGCCGCGGACAGTTCGCGAACACCGGGGAGCTGTTTTTT
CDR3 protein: CASSRGQFANTGELFF

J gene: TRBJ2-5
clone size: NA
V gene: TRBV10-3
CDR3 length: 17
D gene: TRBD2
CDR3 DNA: TGTGCCATCAGCCACCCCCGACTAGCGGGGGGGCCGGAGACCCAGTACTTC
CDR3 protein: CAISHPRLAGGPETQYF

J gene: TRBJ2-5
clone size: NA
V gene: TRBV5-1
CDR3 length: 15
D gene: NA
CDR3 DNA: TGCGCCAGCAGCCAACAGGGTTTGTGGGGGGAGACCCAGTACTTC
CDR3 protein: CASSQQGLWGETQYF

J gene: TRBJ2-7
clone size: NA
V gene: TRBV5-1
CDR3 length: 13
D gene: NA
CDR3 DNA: TGCGCCAGCAGCCCGTCAGGGGACTACGAGCAGTACTTC
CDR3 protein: CASSPSGDYEQYF

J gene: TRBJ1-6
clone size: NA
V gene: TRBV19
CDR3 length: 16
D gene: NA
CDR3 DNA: TGTGCCAGTAGTATTTTCAGGTCTGGCAGGGGTTCACCCCTCCACTTT
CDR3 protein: CASSIFRSGRGSPLHF

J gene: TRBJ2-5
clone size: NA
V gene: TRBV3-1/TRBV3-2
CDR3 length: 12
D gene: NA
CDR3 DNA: TGTGCCAGCAGCCCCGGTTGGGACAAGAAGTACTTC
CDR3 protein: CASSPGWDKKYF

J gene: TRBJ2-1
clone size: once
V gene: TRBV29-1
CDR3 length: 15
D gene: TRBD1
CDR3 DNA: TGCAGCGTTGTCCGACAGGGCAGGGTCCACAATGAGCAGTTCTTC
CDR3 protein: CSVVRQGRVHNEQFF

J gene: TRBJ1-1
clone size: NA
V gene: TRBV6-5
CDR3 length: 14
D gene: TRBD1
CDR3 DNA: TGTGCCAGCAGCACACAGGGGATGAACACTGAAGCTTTCTTT
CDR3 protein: CASSTQGMNTEAFF

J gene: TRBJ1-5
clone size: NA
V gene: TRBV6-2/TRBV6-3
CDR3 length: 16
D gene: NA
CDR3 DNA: TGTGCCAGCAGTCTTGACAGCCCCAAGGGCAATCAGCCCCAGCATTTT
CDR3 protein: CASSLDSPKGNQPQHF

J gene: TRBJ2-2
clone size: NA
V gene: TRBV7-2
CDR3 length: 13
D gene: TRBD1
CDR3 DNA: TGTGCCAGCAGCAGACAGGGGACCGGGGAGCTGTTTTTT
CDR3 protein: CASSRQGTGELFF

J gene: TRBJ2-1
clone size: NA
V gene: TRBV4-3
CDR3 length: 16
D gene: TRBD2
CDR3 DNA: TGCGCCAGCAGCCCCCCGGGAGCGGGGAGAAACAATGAGCAGTTCTTC
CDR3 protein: CASSPPGAGRNNEQFF

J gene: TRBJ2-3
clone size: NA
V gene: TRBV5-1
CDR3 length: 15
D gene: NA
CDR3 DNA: TGCGCCAGCAGCTTGGAAATTCAGTTCACAGATACGCAGTATTTT
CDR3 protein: CASSLEIQFTDTQYF

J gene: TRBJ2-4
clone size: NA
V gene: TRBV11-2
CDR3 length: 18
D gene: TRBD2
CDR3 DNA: TGTGCCAGCAGCTTACAAGCGGGGGGGCCTCGGACCAAAAACATTCAGTACTTC
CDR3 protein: CASSLQAGGPRTKNIQYF

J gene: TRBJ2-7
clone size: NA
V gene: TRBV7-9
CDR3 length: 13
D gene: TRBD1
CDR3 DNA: TGTGCCAGCCGTCCGGGACAGGGCTACGAGCAGTACTTC
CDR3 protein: CASRPGQGYEQYF

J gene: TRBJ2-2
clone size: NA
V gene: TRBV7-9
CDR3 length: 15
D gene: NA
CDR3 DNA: TGTGCCAGCACCATGAGGAGGGAAAACACCGGGGAGCTGTTTTTT
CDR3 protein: CASTMRRENTGELFF

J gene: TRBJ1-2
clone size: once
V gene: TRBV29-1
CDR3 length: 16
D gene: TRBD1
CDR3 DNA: TGCAGCGTTGCGGAGAGGACAGGCTGGTCTATGTCTGGCTACACCTTC
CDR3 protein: CSVAERTGWSMSGYTF

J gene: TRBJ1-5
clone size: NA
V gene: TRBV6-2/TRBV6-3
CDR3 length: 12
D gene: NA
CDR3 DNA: TGTGCCAGCAGTTACTGGCCTCAGCCCCAGCATTTT
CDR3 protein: CASSYWPQPQHF

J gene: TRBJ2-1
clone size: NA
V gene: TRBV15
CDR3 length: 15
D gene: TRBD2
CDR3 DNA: TGTGCCACCAGCAGAGTGGGACTAGAATACAATGAGCAGTTCTTC
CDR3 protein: CATSRVGLEYNEQFF

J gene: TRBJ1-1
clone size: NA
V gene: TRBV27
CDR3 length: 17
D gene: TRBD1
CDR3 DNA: TGTGCCAGCAGTTTGAGGACAGGGGGCATCCAGAACACTGAAGCTTTCTTT
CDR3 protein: CASSLRTGGIQNTEAFF

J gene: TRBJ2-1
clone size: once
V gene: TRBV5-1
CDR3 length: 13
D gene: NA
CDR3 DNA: TGCGCCAGCAGCTTGGGGTCTATACGTGAGCAGTTCTTC
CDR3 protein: CASSLGSIREQFF

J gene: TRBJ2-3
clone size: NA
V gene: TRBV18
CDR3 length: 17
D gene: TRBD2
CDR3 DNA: TGTGCCAGCTCACCCACAAGACTAGCGGTTAGCACAGATACGCAGTATTTT
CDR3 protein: CASSPTRLAVSTDTQYF

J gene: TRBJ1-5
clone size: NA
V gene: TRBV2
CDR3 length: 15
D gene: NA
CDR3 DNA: TGTGCCAGCCGATTCATGGAACAGGGAAATCAGCCCCAGCATTTT
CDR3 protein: CASRFMEQGNQPQHF

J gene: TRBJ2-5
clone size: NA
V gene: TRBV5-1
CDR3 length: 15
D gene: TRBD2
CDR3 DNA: TGCGCCAGCAGCTTGGACGGGGGGGGTATGGAGACCCAGTACTTC
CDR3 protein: CASSLDGGGMETQYF